This T cell receptor beta chain was captured by sequencing in a study of CXCR3-negative and CXCR3-positive naive CD8 T cells. The CDR3 is 16 amino acids. CDR1 MNHNY and CDR2 SVGAGI come from the germline V gene (reference sequence). A note on this clonotype: Its antigen is unidentified.

The authors made the TRB cDNA libraries by 5' RACE using UMI labels. From its re-call of the 5' RACE reads, TCRdb lists each CDR3 protein once, without DNA. This sample's clone table lists over 100,000 distinct CDR3 sequences. Study-wide results and caveats: Cryopreserved cells showed partially decreased CXCR3 expression, and most assays used fresh PBMCs.

The J gene is TRBJ2-2, the V gene TRBV6-6. Sample: naive CXCR3- CD8+ T cells from blood. Subset of the sample: CD45RO-CCR7+CD27+CD95- naive CD8+ T cells lacking CXCR3 (TNR3-). This receptor was identified in a human donor in good health. Some clones in this sample may be carry-over from other donors' samples. CDR3 sequence: CASSYSRDPNTGELFF.